These 26 T cell receptor beta chains were all obtained from the same sample, sequenced in a study of T cell repertoires in cytomegalovirus infection. TCRdb independently ran MiXCR on the reads; one entry per CDR3 protein. In the table there are 300,000 to 450,000 distinct CDR3 sequences, around 18% of which are singletons. The sample taken for sequencing was PBMCs. The receptors come from a human donor in good health (CMV status not recorded). Some clones in this sample may be carry-over from other donors' samples.

This clonotype has only a few counts. The rearrangement joins TRBV6-5 to TRBJ2-2; D is undetermined. V lost 5 bases to trimming and J lost 0 bases, with 13 bases between them. This CDR3 is 16 amino acids long. CDR1 and CDR2 (germline): MNHEY, SVGAGI. The CDR3 DNA reads as TGTGCCAGCAGTAAGGTCCCAGTAGCGAACACCGGGGAGCTGTTTTTT. Its protein is CASSKVPVANTGELFF.

This clonotype has at least ten counts. The J gene is TRBJ2-1, the V gene TRBV7-2; TRBD2 matches at 11 bases. Germline V lookup: CDR1 SGHTA, CDR2 FQGNSA. The ends lost 5 bases at V and 8 bases at J; junction bases unmatched: 11. The CDR3 loop spans 16 amino acids. CDR3 in amino acids: CASSRKSGTSGYEQFF. CDR3 DNA sequence: TGTGCCAGCAGCCGAAAATCCGGGACTAGCGGCTATGAGCAGTTCTTC.

V and J are TRBV3-1 and TRBJ2-7, with D possibly matching TRBD1 (5 bases). This CDR3 has 13 residues. V was cut by 4 bases and J by 6 bases, with 13 bases left in between. CDR1 is LGHDT, CDR2 YNNKEL, per germline (reference sequence). The CDR3 reads CASSLQGVPEQYF. CDR3 DNA: TGTGCCAGCAGCCTGCAGGGCGTCCCCGAGCAGTACTTC.

The chain has TRBV5-6 and TRBJ2-2, with D possibly being TRBD1 (5 bases). CDR1 is SGHDT and CDR2 is YYEEEE in the germline V gene. Trimming took off 3 bases at V and 3 bases at J, with 12 bases between the two ends. The CDR3 is made up of 15 amino acids. CDR3 sequence: CASSWGTQDTGELFF. Written as DNA, the CDR3 is TGTGCCAGCAGCTGGGGCACACAAGACACCGGGGAGCTGTTTTTT.

This clonotype was detected a few times. DNA of the CDR3: TGTGCCAGCAGTCCGGGGGGCCTTAGGAATGAGCAGTTCTTC. Its translation: CASSPGGLRNEQFF. V and J are TRBV7-2 and TRBJ2-1, with TRBD2 as a possible D gene (7 bases). The CDR3 sequence is 14 residues long. Germline CDR1 reads SGHTA; CDR2 reads FQGNSA. V lost 6 bases and J 7 bases, leaving 16 bases between the germline ends.

The chain carries TRBV20-1 and TRBJ1-5, with D tentatively TRBD1 (5 bases). CDR1 DFQATT and CDR2 SNEGSKA come from the germline V gene (reference sequence). This CDR3 is 16 amino acids long. V was trimmed by 1 base and J by 2 bases, leaving 15 bases between them. CDR3 DNA: TGCAGTGCTAGAGCCCAAAGGGGATTGCGCAATCAGCCCCAGCATTTT. As protein: CSARAQRGLRNQPQHF.

This clonotype was picked up many times. V is TRBV12-3 or TRBV12-4 and J is TRBJ2-2; 8 positions agree with TRBD1. The CDR3 consists of 14 residues. J gave up 6 bases and V 4 bases, and 4 bases lay outside the gene matches. In nucleotides, the CDR3 is TGTGCCAGCAGTTCCAGGGGGCTCTCCGGGGAGCTGTTTTTT. The encoded protein is CASSSRGLSGELFF.

Ten or more counts support this clonotype. The rearrangement uses TRBV7-2 and TRBJ2-3, with D uncertain. CDR1 is SGHTA and CDR2 is FQGNSA in the germline V gene. This CDR3 has 14 residues. Trimming shortened V by 5 bases and J by 0 bases, and 9 bases separated the two germline ends. The CDR3 nucleotides read TGTGCCAGCAGCCCGCAGACTAGCACAGATACGCAGTATTTT. Translated: CASSPQTSTDTQYF.

This clonotype was seen a handful of times. V and J are TRBV11-2 and TRBJ2-1; TRBD2 aligns across 8 bases. Trimming removed 3 bases from V and 11 bases from J; junction bases left unmatched: 9. This CDR3 contains 14 residues. Looked up from germline, CDR1 is SGHAT and CDR2 is FQNNGV. CDR3 bases: TGTGCCAGCAGCTTCCAAACGGGGGGGACAAAGCAGTTCTTC. This gives the protein CASSFQTGGTKQFF. The full variable domain, rest sourced from reference TRBV11-2 and TRBJ2-1, is EAGVAQSPRYKIIEKRQSVAFWCNPISGHATLYWYQQILGQGPKLLIQFQNNGVVDDSQLPKDRFSAERLKGVDSTLKIQPAKLEDSAVYLCASSFQTGGTKQFFGPGTRLTVL.

This clonotype was counted at least ten times. The rearrangement joins TRBV10-2 to TRBJ1-5; 7 bases align to TRBD1. Per the germline V gene, CDR1 is WSHSY and CDR2 is SAAADI. The trim removed 3 bases at V and 6 bases at J, leaving 2 bases unmatched. The CDR3 is 13 residues long. The CDR3 reads CASSDTGVQPQHF. The CDR3 region has the DNA TGCGCCAGCAGTGACACAGGGGTTCAGCCCCAGCATTTT.

The chain uses TRBV4-1 and TRBJ2-1, with 8 nucleotides matching TRBD2. Germline CDR1 and CDR2: MGHRA and YSYEKL. Losses at the gene ends were 1 base for V and 0 bases for J; bases not matched to a gene: 11. The CDR3 spans 19 residues. CDR3 nucleotides: TGCGCCAGCAGCCAAGGGGCCCTCCGGGGGGGAAGCTCCTACAATGAGCAGTTCTTC. This gives the protein CASSQGALRGGSSYNEQFF.

This clonotype appeared many times. Written as DNA, the CDR3 is TGTGCCAGCAGCCACCCGGGACTAGCGGTGGGCGAGCAGTACTTC. Encoded protein: CASSHPGLAVGEQYF. V gene TRBV7-8 combines with J gene TRBJ2-7, with 11 bases identical to TRBD2. V lost 5 bases to trimming and J lost 6 bases; unmatched junction nucleotides: 9. The length of the CDR3 is 15 residues. Germline CDR1 and CDR2: SGHVS and FQNEAQ.

The V call is TRBV7-9, the J call TRBJ2-7; D might be TRBD2 (7 bases). Germline values: CDR1 SEHNR, CDR2 FQNEAQ (reference sequence). This CDR3 is built from 16 residues. V gave up 4 bases and J gave up 0 bases, with 16 bases separating them. Here the CDR3 DNA reads TGTGCCAGCAGCTCCTCGGGCGGGGGCTTCTCCTACGAGCAGTACTTC. It translates to CASSSSGGGFSYEQYF. Full variable domain (rest looked up from reference TRBV7-9 and TRBJ2-7): DTGVSQNPRHKITKRGQNVTFRCDPISEHNRLYWYRQTLGQGPEFLTYFQNEAQLEKSRLLSDRFSAERPKGSFSTLEIQRTEQGDSAMYLCASSSSGGGFSYEQYFGPGTRLTVT.

This clonotype has a handful of counts. This chain connects TRBV20-1 to TRBJ1-3, with 7 positions matching TRBD1. Germline V gene lookup returns CDR1 DFQATT and CDR2 SNEGSKA (reference sequence). V lost 5 bases and J lost 3; bases outside the gene matches: 7. The CDR3 has 14 residues. The CDR3 loop is CSAGDSAGGNTIYF. The CDR3 DNA is TGCAGTGCTGGGGACAGCGCAGGTGGAAACACCATATATTTT.

The rearrangement joins TRBV18 to TRBJ1-3, with D possibly being TRBD1 (5 bases). The CDR3 loop spans 14 amino acids. The V gene's germline CDR1 is KGHSH and CDR2 LQKENI. V dropped 3 bases and J dropped 8 bases, with 14 bases sitting between them. In nucleotides, the CDR3 is TGTGCCAGCTCACCCCTTGGGACGACAGACACCATATATTTT. Encoded protein: CASSPLGTTDTIYF.

This clonotype showed up just a few times. The chain uses TRBV5-1 and TRBJ2-1, with D possibly TRBD2 on 6 matching bases. The CDR3 is made up of 16 amino acids. From germline, CDR1 is SGHRS and CDR2 YFSETQ. Trimming left V 4 bases short and J 6 bases short, with 20 bases between. Written as DNA, the CDR3 is TGCGCCAGCAGCCCCGTAAAATCTGACGGGGGCAATGAGCAGTTCTTC. Amino acids: CASSPVKSDGGNEQFF.

V gene TRBV19 combines with J gene TRBJ1-1; unclear D gene. CDR1 LNHDA and CDR2 SQIVND come from the germline V gene (reference sequence). Between the trimmed V and J ends, which lost 6 bases and 6 bases, there was a span of 8 bases. The CDR3 length is 11 residues. As DNA, the CDR3 is TGTGCCAGTAGAGTCGGCCCTGAAGCTTTCTTT. It encodes CASRVGPEAFF.

V gene TRBV7-2 combines with J gene TRBJ2-5; 7 nucleotides line up with TRBD1. The germline V gene encodes CDR1 SGHTA and CDR2 FQGNSA. The junction had 16 bases not matched to a gene; V was cut back by 7 bases and J by 5 bases. The CDR3 is 16 amino acids. The CDR3 loop is CASTPSKGASGETQYF. In DNA form, the CDR3 reads TGTGCCAGCACACCATCGAAGGGGGCGTCTGGGGAGACCCAGTACTTC. The whole variable domain, remainder taken from reference TRBV7-2 and TRBJ2-5, is GAGVSQSPSNKVTEKGKDVELRCDPISGHTALYWYRQSLGQGLEFLIYFQGNSAPDKSGLPSDRFSAERTGGSVSTLTIQRTQQEDSAVYLCASTPSKGASGETQYFGPGTRLLVL.

The rearrangement uses TRBV15 and TRBJ1-4; D uncertain. V shed 0 bases and J shed 7 bases, with 3 bases lying between them. CDR1 and CDR2 from the germline V gene are LNHNV and YYDKDF (reference sequence). The CDR3 loop spans 12 amino acids. The CDR3 region has the DNA TGTGCCACCAGCAGAGATTCTGAAAAACTGTTTTTT. Its translation: CATSRDSEKLFF. Together with reference TRBV15 and TRBJ1-4, the CDR3 gives the full variable domain: DAMVIQNPRYQVTQFGKPVTLSCSQTLNHNVMYWYQQKSSQAPKLLFHYYDKDFNNEADTPDNFQSRRPNTSFCFLDIRSPGLGDTAMYLCATSRDSEKLFFGSGTQLSVL.

This clonotype came up a few times. The V gene is TRBV6-2 or TRBV6-3, the J gene TRBJ2-7; TRBD2 matches 7 bases. The CDR3 is 13 residues long. The trim removed 5 bases at V and 3 bases at J, leaving 4 bases unmatched. From germline, CDR1 is MNHEY and CDR2 SVGEGT. CDR3 protein: CASSSGTFYEQYF. The DNA for the CDR3 is TGTGCCAGCAGTAGCGGGACCTTCTACGAGCAGTACTTC.

The chain couples TRBV20-1 to TRBJ1-1, with D possibly being TRBD1 (6 bases). The length of the CDR3 is 15 residues. Between the trimmed V and J ends, which lost 0 bases and 5 bases, there was a span of 16 bases. The germline gives CDR1 DFQATT, CDR2 SNEGSKA (reference sequence). The CDR3 loop is CSARDSRGTGTEAFF. The DNA of the CDR3 is TGCAGTGCTAGAGATAGCAGGGGCACAGGGACTGAAGCTTTCTTT.

The V gene is TRBV30, the J gene TRBJ1-5; no definite D call. The CDR3 has 13 amino acids. V was trimmed by 4 bases and J by 8 bases, leaving 15 bases between them. CDR1 and CDR2 (germline): GTSNPN, SVGIG (reference sequence). CDR3 sequence (DNA): TGTGCCTGGACTGCGGACCCCTATAAGCCCCAGCATTTT. The encoded protein is CAWTADPYKPQHF.

This clonotype was picked up many times. CDR3 nucleotide sequence: TGTGCCAGCAGTTCGCAGGGGGCAGCGTGGGAAAAACTGTTTTTT. It encodes CASSSQGAAWEKLFF. J is TRBJ1-4 and V is TRBV12-3 or TRBV12-4; the match to TRBD1 covers 8 bases. CDR3 length: 15 amino acids. Trimming cost V 4 bases and J 8 bases; bases outside gene matches: 9.

The V call is TRBV27, the J call TRBJ1-5, with D unresolved. The V gene's germline CDR1 is MNHEY and CDR2 SMNVEV (reference sequence). This CDR3 region has 13 residues. V was clipped by 6 bases and J by 6 bases, with 12 bases between them. The DNA of the CDR3 is TGTGCCAGCAGCCCGAGTCTCCTTCAGCCCCAGCATTTT. Encoded protein: CASSPSLLQPQHF.

In its sample, this clonotype was seen a few times. The rearrangement joins TRBV6-2 or TRBV6-3 to TRBJ2-7, with TRBD2 matching 10 bases. The CDR3 is 15 amino acids. The germline CDR1 and CDR2 sequences are MNHEY and SVGEGT. V lost 5 bases to trimming and J lost 3 bases; unmatched junction nucleotides: 7. The CDR3 region has the DNA TGTGCCAGCAGTGTAGCGGGAGGCCTTTTCTACGAGCAGTACTTC. Encoded protein: CASSVAGGLFYEQYF.

The chain couples TRBV19 to TRBJ1-5; TRBD1 aligns across 8 bases. The CDR3 spans 15 residues. Per the germline V gene, CDR1 is LNHDA and CDR2 is SQIVND (reference sequence). The junction had 4 bases not matched to a gene; V was cut back by 6 bases and J by 0 bases. This CDR3 reads CASSPDRDSNQPQHF. The CDR3 coding sequence is TGTGCCAGTAGCCCGGACAGGGATAGCAATCAGCCCCAGCATTTT.